This T cell receptor (beta chain) was identified in a study of blood T cell repertoires in COVID-19. For the study at large: Samples of COVID-19 (acute and convalescent) were obtained from the United States, Italy and Spain. Sample material is recorded as cDNA or gDNA derived from T cells, B-cell-depleted T cells, or PBMCs.

Profiling relied on immunoSEQ multiplex PCR, and the TCRdb table lists in-frame clones only, not all of them. The table records about 120,000 clones, about four fifths of them present only once. Germline V gene sequence: CDR1 MNHEY, CDR2 SVGAGI. V trimming: 9 bases; J trimming: 4 bases; junction bases outside the gene matches: 7. The CDR3 contains 13 residues. This clone was seen many times. This TCR came from a human donor in a cohort sampled during active COVID-19. What was sequenced was peripheral blood. This chain uses TRBV6-5 with TRBJ1-1; TRBD1 agrees at 8 bases. The CDR3 spells CASKTGASTEAFF. The CDR3 DNA follows: TGTGCCAGTAAGACAGGGGCGAGCACTGAAGCTTTCTTT.